The sequence of this T cell receptor (beta chain) was determined in a study of cytomegalovirus exposure and HLA in healthy donors. PCR involved 60 Vbeta and 13 Jbeta primers. The assay was immunoSEQ multiplex PCR, and TCRdb's table has in-frame clones only and misses some. In the table there are about 120,000 clones, around 80% of which are singletons. In regard to this clone: The antigen is undetermined.

Germline V gene lookup returns CDR1 SGDLS and CDR2 YYNGEE. This CDR3 has 14 amino acids. V shed 3 bases and J shed 7 bases, with 17 bases lying between them. Study-level findings and limits: Later analysis suggested links between common viral pathogens and several top significant clusters.

The sample was PBMCs. The rearrangement joins TRBV9 to TRBJ2-7; possible D gene TRBD2, 6 bases. The TCR sequence derives from a man under 40 in good health and CMV-seropositive. CDR3 amino acids: CASSATGSGREQYF. In DNA, the CDR3 is TGTGCCAGCAGCGCGACCGGTAGCGGTCGGGAGCAGTACTTC. Supplemented by reference TRBV9 and TRBJ2-7, the full variable domain reads DSGVTQTPKHLITATGQRVTLRCSPRSGDLSVYWYQQSLDQGLQFLIQYYNGEERAKGNILERFSAQQFPDLHSELNLSSLELGDSALYFCASSATGSGREQYFGPGTRLTVT.